The 5 T cell receptor beta chains in this list originate from one sample, sequenced in a study of blood T cell repertoires in COVID-19. Profiling relied on immunoSEQ multiplex PCR, and the TCRdb table lists in-frame clones only, not all of them. The data hold more than 150,000 clones, with roughly 83% observed a single time. The sample was PBMCs or T cells enriched from blood (not recorded which). The receptors shown here come from a woman in her fifties or sixties who had recovered from COVID-19.

The V call is TRBV11-2, the J call TRBJ2-7, with TRBD1 matching over 10 bases. The germline V gene has CDR1 SGHAT and CDR2 FQNNGV. The CDR3 has 16 amino acids. With 0 bases clipped from V and 2 bases from J, the junction kept 4 bases outside the gene matches. CDR3 in DNA: TGTGCCAGCAGCTTAGAGGCGGGACAGGGGACCTACGAGCAGTACTTC. Its translation is CASSLEAGQGTYEQYF.

The gene calls are TRBV6-2 or TRBV6-3 and TRBJ2-2; TRBD2 matches at 7 bases. The CDR3 contains 15 residues. J lost 3 bases, V lost 1 base, and 2 bases had no gene match. Germline CDR1 reads MNHEY; CDR2 reads SVGEGT. CDR3 in amino acids: CASSYLREHTGELFF. The DNA of the CDR3 is TGTGCCAGCAGTTACTTGCGGGAGCACACCGGGGAGCTGTTTTTT.

The V call is TRBV20-1, the J call TRBJ2-7, with 10 bases lining up with TRBD1. The CDR3 is 14 amino acids. J was trimmed by 2 bases and V by 3 bases; bases with no gene match: 4. The germline V gene has CDR1 DFQATT and CDR2 SNEGSKA (reference sequence). CDR3 sequence reads: CSASMGQGTYEQYF. For the CDR3, the DNA is TGCAGTGCTAGTATGGGACAGGGGACCTACGAGCAGTACTTC.

The chain employs TRBV7-3 and TRBJ2-5, with TRBD2 matching 8 bases. Germline V CDR1 and CDR2: SGHTA, FQGTGA. This CDR3 has 15 residues. V was clipped by 5 bases and J by 4 bases; unmatched bases: 9. The CDR3 coding sequence is TGTGCCAGCAGCCAAATGGGACTAGACAGAGAGACCCAGTACTTC. This translates into CASSQMGLDRETQYF.

This chain links TRBV9 with TRBJ1-3; a possible D gene is TRBD1 (5 bases). This CDR3 contains 15 residues. CDR1 is SGDLS, CDR2 YYNGEE, per germline. The V end was cut by 3 bases, the J end by 4 bases, with 14 bases between. CDR3 in amino acids: CASSAGHTLGNTIYF. CDR3 coding DNA: TGTGCCAGCAGCGCTGGACATACCCTGGGAAACACCATATATTTT.